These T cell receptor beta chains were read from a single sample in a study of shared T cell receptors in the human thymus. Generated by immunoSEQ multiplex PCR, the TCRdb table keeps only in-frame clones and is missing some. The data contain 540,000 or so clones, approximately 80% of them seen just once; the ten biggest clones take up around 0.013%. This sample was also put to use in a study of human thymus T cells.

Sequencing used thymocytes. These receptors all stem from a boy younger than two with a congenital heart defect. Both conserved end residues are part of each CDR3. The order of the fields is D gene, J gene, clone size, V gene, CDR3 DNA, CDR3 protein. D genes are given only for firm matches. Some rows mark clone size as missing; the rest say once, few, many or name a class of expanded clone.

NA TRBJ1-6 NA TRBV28 TGTGCCAGCAGTTTATACCGAGACACAAATAATTCACCCCTCCACTTT CASSLYRDTNNSPLHF
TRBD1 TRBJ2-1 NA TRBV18 TGTGCCAGCTCACCGGGCAGGGGGTCCCTCTCCTACAATGAGCAGTTCTTC CASSPGRGSLSYNEQFF
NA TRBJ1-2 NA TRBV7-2 TGTGCCAGCAGCCCCAGGGATCACTATGGCTACACCTTC CASSPRDHYGYTF
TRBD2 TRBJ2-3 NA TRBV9 TGTGCCAGCAGCCGCCAGCCTAAAGATGGCGGGAGGCGGTCAGATACGCAGTATTTT CASSRQPKDGGRRSDTQYF
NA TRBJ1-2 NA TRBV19 TGTGCCAGTAGTAGCGGGAAGTATGGCTACACCTTC CASSSGKYGYTF
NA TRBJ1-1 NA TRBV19 TGTGCCAGTAGTCCTGACAGCCGAAGCGCTGAAGCTTTCTTT CASSPDSRSAEAFF
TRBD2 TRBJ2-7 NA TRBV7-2 TGTGCCAGCAGCTTACGGGTGAGGTCGCGGGAGATGGCCTACGAGCAGTACTTC CASSLRVRSREMAYEQYF
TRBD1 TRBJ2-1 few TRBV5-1 TGCGCCAGCAGCCGAGACAGGGTCTCCTACAATGAGCAGTTCTTC CASSRDRVSYNEQFF
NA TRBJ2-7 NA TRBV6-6 TGTGCCAGCAGGAGCGGGTGCGAGCAGTACTTC CASRSGCEQYF
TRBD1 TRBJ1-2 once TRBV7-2 TGTGCCAGCAGCCAGGGACAGGGGGGCTATGGCTACACCTTC CASSQGQGGYGYTF
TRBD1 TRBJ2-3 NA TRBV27 TGTGCCAGCAGTCCAATCGGACAGGCAACAGATACGCAGTATTTT CASSPIGQATDTQYF
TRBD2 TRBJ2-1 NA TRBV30 TGTGCCTTCTCGGGGACTAGCGGGCCGATAAGCTCCTACAATGAGCAGTTCTTC CAFSGTSGPISSYNEQFF
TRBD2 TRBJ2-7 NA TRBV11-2 TGTGCCAGCAGCGGGACTAGCGGGGTCTTCTCCTACGAGCAGTACTTC CASSGTSGVFSYEQYF
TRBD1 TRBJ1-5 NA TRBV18 TGTGCCAGCTCACTAGGACAGGGGGATCAGCCCCAGCATTTT CASSLGQGDQPQHF
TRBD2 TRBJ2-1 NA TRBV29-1 TGCAGCGATCGCAAGCGGGAGACCACCTACAATGAGCAGTTCTTC CSDRKRETTYNEQFF
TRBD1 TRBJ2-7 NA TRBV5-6 TGTGCCAGCAGCTTGGCCCGGGCAGGGGGCACCTACGAGCAGTACTTC CASSLARAGGTYEQYF
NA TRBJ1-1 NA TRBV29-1 TGCAGCGTTGATCGGCAGGGGATCCGGAACACTGAAGCTTTCTTT CSVDRQGIRNTEAFF
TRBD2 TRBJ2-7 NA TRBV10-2 TGCGCCAGCAGTTTAGCGGGAGGGGGACTCTACGAGCAGTACTTC CASSLAGGGLYEQYF
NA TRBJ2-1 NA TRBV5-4 TGTGCCAGCAGCTTGGCCCCGGAGCCTTCCTACAATGAGCAGTTCTTC CASSLAPEPSYNEQFF
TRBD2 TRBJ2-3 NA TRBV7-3 TGTGCCAGCAGCTGGCTGGGGCATAGCGGGCAGAGCACAGATACGCAGTATTTT CASSWLGHSGQSTDTQYF
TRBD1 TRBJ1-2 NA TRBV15 TGTGCCACCAGCAATGGGACAGGGGGCTACTATGGCTACACCTTC CATSNGTGGYYGYTF
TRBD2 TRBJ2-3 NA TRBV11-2 TGTGCCAGCAGCTTATTTGTGAGTAGCGGGAGGATCACAGATACGCAGTATTTT CASSLFVSSGRITDTQYF
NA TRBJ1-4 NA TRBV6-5 TGTGCCAGCAGTTCCATCGGAGAGGCGGGGGAAAAACTGTTTTTT CASSSIGEAGEKLFF
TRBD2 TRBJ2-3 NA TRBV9 TGTGCCAGCATCAACACTAGCGGGAGAAAAGATACGCAGTATTTT CASINTSGRKDTQYF
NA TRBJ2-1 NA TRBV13 TGTGCCAGCAGCTTCAGATACAATGAGCAGTTCTTC CASSFRYNEQFF
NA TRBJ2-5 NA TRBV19 TGTGCCAGTAGTACTTTTCCCACCGGGACATATCAAGAGACCCAGTACTTC CASSTFPTGTYQETQYF
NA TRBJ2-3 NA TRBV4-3 TGCGCCAGCAGCCAGCCCGGGGAGGGCACAGATACGCAGTATTTT CASSQPGEGTDTQYF
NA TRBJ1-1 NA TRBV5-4 TGTGCCAGCAGCTTGGAGGAAGCGCACATGAACACTGAAGCTTTCTTT CASSLEEAHMNTEAFF
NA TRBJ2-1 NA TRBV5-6 TGTGCCAGCAGCTCGCCCGGGTCCCTGAACAATGAGCAGTTCTTC CASSSPGSLNNEQFF
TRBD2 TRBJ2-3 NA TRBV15 TGTGCCACCAGCAGAGGGCTTAATCTAGCGGGAGGGCCAATAGATACGCAGTATTTT CATSRGLNLAGGPIDTQYF